Listed here are 3 T cell receptor beta chains from one sample, sequenced in a study of glioma-infiltrating T cells after dendritic cell vaccination. Data came from immunoSEQ multiplex PCR; TCRdb stores just in-frame clones and leaves some out. The repertoire holds over 65,000 clones, with 85% as singletons. Described time point: after dendritic cell vaccination, including at tumor progression/relapse. The starting material was blood, obtained after dendritic cell vaccination. The source is a human donor with glioblastoma.

This rearrangement joins TRBV29-1 to TRBJ2-3, with TRBD2 as a possible D gene (6 bases). V lost 7 bases and J 6 bases, leaving 20 bases between the germline ends. Per the germline V gene, CDR1 is SQVTM and CDR2 is ANQGSEA. CDR3 length: 14 amino acids. The CDR3, as DNA: TGCAGCGCGGAATTGCCGGGGGACGTGGATACGCAGTATTTT. As protein: CSAELPGDVDTQYF.

V gene TRBV5-6 combines with J gene TRBJ1-5; 11 bases are a match to TRBD1. After removal of 4 bases from V and 11 bases from J, the junction contained 11 bases not matched to a gene. The CDR3 is 15 residues long. The V gene's germline CDR1 is SGHDT and CDR2 YYEEEE. The DNA of the CDR3 is TGTGCCAGCAGCGCGGGACAGGGGGGAGCAGGGGCCCAGCATTTT. It codes for CASSAGQGGAGAQHF.

The chain carries TRBV4-3 and TRBJ1-1, with 8 bases lining up with TRBD1. The V gene's germline CDR1 is LGHNA and CDR2 YSLEER. The length of the CDR3 is 15 residues. V shed 1 base, J shed 3 bases, and the junction held 4 bases outside the gene matches. The CDR3 loop is CASSQGQGAYTEAFF. DNA for the CDR3: TGCGCCAGCAGCCAAGGTCAGGGGGCCTACACTGAAGCTTTCTTT.